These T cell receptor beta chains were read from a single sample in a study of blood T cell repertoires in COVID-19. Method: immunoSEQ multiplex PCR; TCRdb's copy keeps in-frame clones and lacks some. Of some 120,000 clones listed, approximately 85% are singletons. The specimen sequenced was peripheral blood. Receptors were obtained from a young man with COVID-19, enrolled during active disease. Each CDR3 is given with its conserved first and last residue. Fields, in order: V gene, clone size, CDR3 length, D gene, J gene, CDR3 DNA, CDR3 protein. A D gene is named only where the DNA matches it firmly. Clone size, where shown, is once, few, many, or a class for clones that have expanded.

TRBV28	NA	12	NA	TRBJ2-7	TGTGCCAGCAGCCGCACAAGCTACGAGCAGTACTTC	CASSRTSYEQYF
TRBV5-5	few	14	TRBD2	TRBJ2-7	TGTGCCAGCAGCCGGACTAGCGGATCCTACGAGCAGTACTTC	CASSRTSGSYEQYF
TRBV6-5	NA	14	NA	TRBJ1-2	TGTGCCAGCAGTTCTTCCGGGAAGAACTATGGCTACACCTTC	CASSSSGKNYGYTF
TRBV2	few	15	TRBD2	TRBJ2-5	TGTGCCAGCAAAAGGGCTAGCGGACCACAAGAGACCCAGTACTTC	CASKRASGPQETQYF
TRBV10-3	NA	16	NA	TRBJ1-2	TGTGCCATCAGTGGGACAGCCCGTACTCTCGACTATGGCTACACCTTC	CAISGTARTLDYGYTF
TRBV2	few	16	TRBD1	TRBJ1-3	TGTGCCAGCAGGCTCATCCCGGGACAGGGGGCAAACACCATATATTTT	CASRLIPGQGANTIYF
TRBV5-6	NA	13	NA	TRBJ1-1	TGTGCCAGCAGCCCACAGGTGAACACTGAAGCTTTCTTT	CASSPQVNTEAFF
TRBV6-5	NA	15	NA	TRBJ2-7	TGTGCCAGCAGGACCCGGCCTTCCCCGGGGAACGAGCAGTACTTC	CASRTRPSPGNEQYF
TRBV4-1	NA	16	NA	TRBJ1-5	TGCGCCAGCAGCCAGTTCACAGGAGGGCCAACTCAGCCCCAGCATTTT	CASSQFTGGPTQPQHF
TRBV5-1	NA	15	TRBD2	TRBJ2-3	TGCGCCAGCAGCCCCACTAGGGACTACACAGATACGCAGTATTTT	CASSPTRDYTDTQYF
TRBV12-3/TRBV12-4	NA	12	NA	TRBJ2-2	TGTGCCAGCACCGGGAACACCGGGGAGCTGTTTTTT	CASTGNTGELFF
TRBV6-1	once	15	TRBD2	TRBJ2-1	TGTGCCAGCAGTGAAGCAACTAGCGGGAGCGATGAGCAGTTCTTC	CASSEATSGSDEQFF
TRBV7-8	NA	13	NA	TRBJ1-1	TGTGCCAGCACGGAGTTCATGAACACTGAAGCTTTCTTT	CASTEFMNTEAFF
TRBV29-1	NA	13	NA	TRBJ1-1	TGCAGCGTTGTCTTGCAGATGAACACTGAAGCTTTCTTT	CSVVLQMNTEAFF
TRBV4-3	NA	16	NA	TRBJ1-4	TGCGCCAGCAGCCAAGAGGGGAGGCAGCTTAATGAAAAACTGTTTTTT	CASSQEGRQLNEKLFF
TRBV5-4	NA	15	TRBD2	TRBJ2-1	TGTGCCAGCAGCTTGGATAGCGGGGCGGACAATGAGCAGTTCTTC	CASSLDSGADNEQFF
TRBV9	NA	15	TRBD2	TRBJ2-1	TGTGCCAGCAGCGTAGACGGGACTAGCCCCAATGAGCAGTTCTTC	CASSVDGTSPNEQFF
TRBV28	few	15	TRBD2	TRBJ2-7	TGTGCCAGCAGTTTAACCGGGACTAGTTCCTACGAGCAGTACTTC	CASSLTGTSSYEQYF
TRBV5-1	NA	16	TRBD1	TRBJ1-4	TGCGCCAGCAGCTTAACCGGGACAGGGACTAATGAAAAACTGTTTTTT	CASSLTGTGTNEKLFF
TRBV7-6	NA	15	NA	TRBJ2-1	TGTGCCAGCAGCTTCTCGGTAGCGACTGAGAATGAGCAGTTCTTC	CASSFSVATENEQFF
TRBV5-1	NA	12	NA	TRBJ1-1	TGCGCCAGCAGCCTGGGGACAACTGAAGCTTTCTTT	CASSLGTTEAFF
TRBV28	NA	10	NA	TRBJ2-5	TGTGCCAGCAGCTCGGAGACCCAGTACTTC	CASSSETQYF
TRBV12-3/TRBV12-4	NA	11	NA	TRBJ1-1	TGTGCCAGCCTAGCGAACACTGAAGCTTTCTTT	CASLANTEAFF
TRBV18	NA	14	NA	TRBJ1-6	TGTGCCAGCTCACCTGCCAGGGCTAATTCACCCCTCCACTTT	CASSPARANSPLHF
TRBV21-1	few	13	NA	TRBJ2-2	TGTGCCAGCAGCAAAGGGGAGGGCGGGGAGCTGTTTTTT	CASSKGEGGELFF
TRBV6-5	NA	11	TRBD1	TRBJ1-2	TGTGCCACACAGGGGATCTATGGCTACACCTTC	CATQGIYGYTF
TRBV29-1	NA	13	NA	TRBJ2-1	TGCAGCGTTAGGAGGGCCCTCGTTAATGAGCAGTTCTTC	CSVRRALVNEQFF
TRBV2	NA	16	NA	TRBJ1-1	TGTGCCAGCAGCCCCGGGGGGTCCTATTTGAACACTGAAGCTTTCTTT	CASSPGGSYLNTEAFF
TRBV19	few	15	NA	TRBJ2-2	TGTGCCAGTACTGCCCAGGGGTTATACACCGGGGAGCTGTTTTTT	CASTAQGLYTGELFF
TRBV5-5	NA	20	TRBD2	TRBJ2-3	TGTGCCAGCAGCTTTTCGTCTAGCGGGTACCTGAGGGGGAGCACAGATACGCAGTATTTT	CASSFSSSGYLRGSTDTQYF
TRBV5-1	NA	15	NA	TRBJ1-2	TGCGCCAGCAGCTTGAGGGGAAACTCTAACTATGGCTACACCTTC	CASSLRGNSNYGYTF
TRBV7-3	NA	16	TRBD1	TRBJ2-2	TGTGCCAGCAGCCAGGGACAGGGCGGGAACACCGGGGAGCTGTTTTTT	CASSQGQGGNTGELFF
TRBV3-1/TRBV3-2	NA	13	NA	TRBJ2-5	TGTGCCAGCAGCCGCAGGGGGGACGAGACCCAGTACTTC	CASSRRGDETQYF
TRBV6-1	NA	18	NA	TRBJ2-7	TGTGCCAGCAGTGTCCTCTGGGCCCCTCTAGCGCCCACCTACGAGCAGTACTTC	CASSVLWAPLAPTYEQYF
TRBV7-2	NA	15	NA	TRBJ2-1	TGTGCCAGCAGCTTAGTCGACTCCTCGTACAATGAGCAGTTCTTC	CASSLVDSSYNEQFF
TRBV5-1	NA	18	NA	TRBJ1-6	TGCGCCAGCAGCTTGATAGGCAGAATACTATTATATAATTCACCCCTCCACTTT	CASSLIGRILLYNSPLHF
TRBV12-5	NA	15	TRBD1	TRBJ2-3	TGTGCTAGTGGTCAGGGACAGGGGAGCACAGATACGCAGTATTTT	CASGQGQGSTDTQYF
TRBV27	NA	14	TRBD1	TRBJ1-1	TGTGCCAGCAGTTTTCAGGGGGCGCACTCTGAAGCTTTCTTT	CASSFQGAHSEAFF
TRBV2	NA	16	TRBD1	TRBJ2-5	TGTGCCAGCAGCCTATCCGGGACAGAGACACAAGAGACCCAGTACTTC	CASSLSGTETQETQYF
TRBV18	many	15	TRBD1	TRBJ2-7	TGTGCCAGCTCACCACCGGCGAAGGGGGCTGCGGAGCAGTACTTC	CASSPPAKGAAEQYF
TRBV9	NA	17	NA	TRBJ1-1	TGTGCCAGCAGCGTTGGACACAGGGCGGTAGGGGACACTGAAGCTTTCTTT	CASSVGHRAVGDTEAFF
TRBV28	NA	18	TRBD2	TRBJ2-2	TGTGCCAGCAGTCCCAGGCTAGGGGTAGCGGGAGCCCACGGGGAGCTGTTTTTT	CASSPRLGVAGAHGELFF
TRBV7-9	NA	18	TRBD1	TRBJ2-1	TGTGCCAGCAGCCTGCGCGGAGCCGGGACAGGCCCTTACAATGAGCAGTTCTTC	CASSLRGAGTGPYNEQFF
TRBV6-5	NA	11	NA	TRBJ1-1	TGTGCCAGCAGTACCGGGACAAAAGCTTTCTTT	CASSTGTKAFF
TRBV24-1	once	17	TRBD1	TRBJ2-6	TGTGCCACCGGGGGGGACAGGGCAGGACCCGGGGCCAACGTCCTGACTTTC	CATGGDRAGPGANVLTF
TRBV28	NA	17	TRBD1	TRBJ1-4	TGTGCCAGCAGCCATAAGCCACCGGGACAGGTTTTTGAAAAACTGTTTTTT	CASSHKPPGQVFEKLFF
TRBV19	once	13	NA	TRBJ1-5	TGTGCCAGTTCACAGGGAATGGAGAAGCCCCAGCATTTT	CASSQGMEKPQHF
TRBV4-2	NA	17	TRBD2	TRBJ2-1	TGTGCCAGCAGCCAAGGACTCCGGCTAGCGGACTACAATGAGCAGTTCTTC	CASSQGLRLADYNEQFF
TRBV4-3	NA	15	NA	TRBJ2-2	TGCGCCAGCAGCCAAGTTAGGTGGCGGTCCGGGGAGCTGTTTTTT	CASSQVRWRSGELFF
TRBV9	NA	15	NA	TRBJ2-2	TGTGCCAGCAGCCCCTGGGGCGCGGACACCGGGGAGCTGTTTTTT	CASSPWGADTGELFF
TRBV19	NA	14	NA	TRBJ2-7	TGTGCCAGTAGTATCAGACTATCCGGCTACGAGCAGTACTTC	CASSIRLSGYEQYF